This T cell receptor (beta chain) was sequenced during a study of cytomegalovirus exposure and HLA in healthy donors. Study-level results: Altogether, 160 or so TCR beta chains were recorded as cytomegalovirus-associated.

The CDR3 contains 15 residues. V was cut by 5 bases and J by 0 bases, with 11 bases left in between. CDR1 and CDR2 (germline): MNHEY, SVGAGI. Produced via immunoSEQ multiplex PCR; TCRdb's table is partial and in-frame only. Among roughly 150,000 clones listed, approximately 89% were seen once. With respect to this clone: The antigen remains undetermined. This sample also contains other DNA sequences that code for the same CDR3.

This clonotype was sampled from a man aged 18 to 35 in good health and CMV-seropositive. Sequencing was carried out using PBMCs. The V and J genes are TRBV6-5 and TRBJ1-3, with D tentatively TRBD1 (5 bases). Here the CDR3 DNA reads TGTGCCAGCAGTCGCCAGGGAAGCTCTGGAAACACCATATATTTT. This translates into CASSRQGSSGNTIYF.